Listed here are 10 T cell receptor beta chains from one sample, sequenced in a study of MAIT cells during Salmonella Paratyphi A infection. Using its own MiXCR run on the 5' RACE reads, TCRdb lists one record per CDR3 protein. Of approximately 1,000 distinct CDR3 sequences listed, roughly a fifth are singletons. This sample's time point: mid-infection, around enteric fever diagnosis. MAIT cells were sorted by flow cytometry as Valpha7.2+ CD161+ T cells. No antigen has been assigned to these receptors. Notes on the study in general: MAIT TRBV usage was oligoclonal, favouring TRBV20 and TRBV6.

The input for sequencing was MAIT cells from PBMCs, taken at the middle sampling point of the challenge study. The source is a person aged 18 to 75 who was deliberately infected with Salmonella Paratyphi A in a paratyphoid fever challenge study.

The chain uses TRBV7-9 and TRBJ2-7; D is undetermined. The V gene lost 6 bases and the J gene lost 4 bases, with 10 bases spanning the gap. The CDR3 sequence is 12 residues long. Germline-derived CDR1 and CDR2 are SEHNR and FQNEAQ (reference sequence). The CDR3 sequence: CASRKDGYEQYF. The CDR3 DNA is TGTGCCAGCAGGAAGGACGGTTACGAGCAGTACTTC. The complete variable domain, with remaining parts taken from reference TRBV7-9 and TRBJ2-7, reads DTGVSQNPRHKITKRGQNVTFRCDPISEHNRLYWYRQTLGQGPEFLTYFQNEAQLEKSRLLSDRFSAERPKGSFSTLEIQRTEQGDSAMYLCASRKDGYEQYFGPGTRLTVT.

This chain links TRBV7-2 with TRBJ2-5; TRBD2 is a possible D gene (6 bases). The V gene lost 8 bases and the J gene lost 5 bases, with 12 bases spanning the gap. CDR3 length: 12 amino acids. Germline V gene lookup returns CDR1 SGHTA and CDR2 FQGNSA. In DNA form, the CDR3 reads TGTGCCAGCCGGGACTTAACGGAGACCCAGTACTTC. It is translated as CASRDLTETQYF.

This clonotype has just one count. The genes are TRBV29-1 and TRBJ2-3; the match to TRBD2 covers 8 bases. This CDR3 comprises 14 residues. CDR1 and CDR2 (germline): SQVTM, ANQGSEA. The junction had 5 bases not matched to a gene; V was cut back by 2 bases and J by 4 bases. The CDR3 loop is CSVESGSMADTQYF. CDR3 DNA: TGCAGCGTTGAAAGCGGGAGTATGGCAGATACGCAGTATTTT.

V and J are TRBV20-1 and TRBJ1-1, with D hard to call. V was cut by 1 base and J by 7 bases, with 19 bases left in between. The CDR3 runs to 15 residues. Germline V gene lookup returns CDR1 DFQATT and CDR2 SNEGSKA (reference sequence). The CDR3 region has the DNA TGCAGTGCTAGAGCGGAGCGGGAGGGCTACAATGAAGCTTTCTTT. Amino acids: CSARAEREGYNEAFF.

This chain uses TRBV6-2 or TRBV6-3 with TRBJ2-5; TRBD2 might be the D (5 bases). Trimming took 7 bases from V and 2 from J, leaving 14 bases between them. Germline V lookup: CDR1 MNHEY, CDR2 SVGEGT. This CDR3 has 14 residues. The CDR3 is CASNLLGPQETQYF. Written as DNA, the CDR3 is TGTGCCAGCAATCTACTAGGTCCTCAAGAGACCCAGTACTTC.

This clonotype ranks as medium-sized. V and J are TRBV20-1 and TRBJ2-7; a possible D gene is TRBD1 (6 bases). Trimming left V 0 bases short and J 4 bases short, with 13 bases between. The CDR3 totals 14 residues. The germline V gene encodes CDR1 DFQATT and CDR2 SNEGSKA (reference sequence). For the CDR3, the DNA is TGCAGTGCTAGAGATCCCCCGAGGGGGTACGAGCAGTACTTC. Translated: CSARDPPRGYEQYF.

By sample share, this clonotype is medium-sized. CDR3 amino acids: CASSPGTGEPQPQHF. The CDR3, as DNA: TGTGCCAGCAGCCCCGGGACAGGGGAACCTCAGCCCCAGCATTTT. This sequence joins TRBV6-1 and TRBJ1-5; 10 nucleotides match TRBD1. The V segment lost 6 bases and the J segment 6 bases; nucleotides outside the gene matches: 8. Germline V gene data show CDR1 as MNHNS and CDR2 as SASEGT. The CDR3 loop spans 15 amino acids.

This chain uses TRBV27 with TRBJ1-2; a possible D gene is TRBD1 (6 bases). CDR1 and CDR2 from the germline V gene are MNHEY and SMNVEV (reference sequence). V lost 1 base and J 8 bases, leaving 20 bases between the germline ends. CDR3 length equals 16 residues. This chain's CDR3 is CASSLLGGGYAWGYTF. In DNA form, the CDR3 reads TGTGCCAGCAGTTTATTAGGGGGAGGTTACGCGTGGGGCTACACCTTC.

This clonotype is categorized as medium-sized (0.01 to 0.1%). The V and J genes are TRBV20-1 and TRBJ2-5; 10 bases match TRBD2. Germline values: CDR1 DFQATT, CDR2 SNEGSKA (reference sequence). CDR3 length equals 15 residues. V was pared by 2 bases and J by 4 bases, with 7 bases of the junction left unmatched. CDR3 region: CSARTGTSATETQYF. CDR3 bases: TGCAGTGCTAGAACCGGGACTAGCGCGACAGAGACCCAGTACTTC.

Comment on this clonotype: A much larger clone lies a single base off, so this may be a read error. The V call is TRBV6-4, the J call TRBJ1-6; D is ambiguous. The germline V gene has CDR1 MRHNA and CDR2 SNTAGT. The CDR3 covers 13 residues. CDR3 sequence: CASSPGLSSSLHF. CDR3 bases: TGTGCCAGCAGCCCCGGGCTGAGTTCATCCCTCCACTTT.